The next 17 T cell receptor beta chains were all read from a single sample in a study of cytomegalovirus exposure and HLA in healthy donors. Here immunoSEQ multiplex PCR was the method, and the copy in TCRdb shows in-frame clones only, minus some. Among roughly 300,000 clones listed, roughly 90% were seen once. The sequenced sample was PBMCs. Every receptor here comes from a woman aged 18 to 35 in good health and CMV-seronegative.

A few counts support this clone. The chain joins TRBV5-1 to TRBJ1-6; 8 positions agree with TRBD1. Germline V gene sequence: CDR1 SGHRS, CDR2 YFSETQ. The CDR3 is made up of 15 amino acids. Trimming at V came to 0 bases and at J to 5 bases, leaving 1 base not matched to a gene. The CDR3 loop is CASSLATGDNSPLHF. CDR3 nucleotides: TGCGCCAGCAGCTTGGCGACAGGGGATAATTCACCCCTCCACTTT.

The chain couples TRBV2 to TRBJ2-5; 12 bases match TRBD1. Germline values: CDR1 SNHLY, CDR2 FYNNEI. The length of the CDR3 is 14 residues. V dropped 7 bases and J dropped 5; count of bases not matched to a gene: 5. CDR3 in amino acids: CASTGDRGRETQYF. The CDR3 region has the DNA TGTGCCAGCACCGGGGACAGGGGGCGGGAGACCCAGTACTTC.

The chain recombines TRBV10-3 with TRBJ1-2; TRBD1 matches at 9 bases. There are 15 residues in the CDR3. V dropped 3 bases and J dropped 4; count of bases not matched to a gene: 6. CDR1 is ENHRY and CDR2 is SYGVKD in the germline V gene. CDR3 nucleotide sequence: TGTGCCATCAGTGATGGACAGGGGTCCCTCTATGGCTACACCTTC. Amino acid sequence: CAISDGQGSLYGYTF.

V is TRBV9 and J is TRBJ2-3, with D possibly being TRBD2 (6 bases). The CDR3 is made up of 16 amino acids. Germline loops: CDR1 SGDLS, CDR2 YYNGEE. Between the trimmed V and J ends, which lost 3 bases and 5 bases, there was a span of 19 bases. The CDR3 sequence: CASSAHSGLRGDTQYF. CDR3 DNA sequence: TGTGCCAGCAGCGCCCACTCGGGACTGCGCGGAGATACGCAGTATTTT.

CDR3 sequence (DNA): TGTGCCAGCAGCCAAACGAGCCGATCGTCCGATACGCAGTATTTT. The encoded protein is CASSQTSRSSDTQYF. V usage is TRBV14 and J usage is TRBJ2-3; D gene unclear. Looked up from germline, CDR1 is SGHDN and CDR2 is FVKESK. Trimming left V 2 bases short and J 6 bases short, with 15 bases between. The CDR3 sequence is 15 residues long.

V is TRBV6-5 and J is TRBJ1-1, with a tentative D call TRBD1 (5 bases). V lost 5 bases and J 6 bases, leaving 13 bases between the germline ends. The CDR3 consists of 13 residues. Germline assignment: CDR1 MNHEY and CDR2 SVGAGI. CDR3 DNA: TGTGCCAGCAGTGGGGCGGGGCGGTCTGAAGCTTTCTTT. Encoded protein: CASSGAGRSEAFF.

The chain links TRBV19 to TRBJ1-1, with a possible D match to TRBD1 (5 bases). The CDR3 sequence is 12 residues long. Germline CDR1 LNHDA, CDR2 SQIVND (reference sequence). Trimming pared 7 bases from V and 10 bases from J, leaving 16 bases between. CDR3 sequence reads: CASIPPGGGAFF. CDR3 nucleotides: TGTGCCAGTATTCCCCCGGGGGGGGGAGCTTTCTTT.

The rearrangement links TRBV6-5 to TRBJ2-7; tentative D call: TRBD1 (5 bases). V was trimmed by 10 bases and J by 5 bases, leaving 21 bases between them. CDR3 size: 14 residues. CDR1 and CDR2 from the germline V gene are MNHEY and SVGAGI. The CDR3 DNA sequence: TGTGCCACCAAACTAACCCCAGGGTCCCACGAGCAGTACTTC. Translated, it gives CATKLTPGSHEQYF.

V usage is TRBV27 and J usage is TRBJ2-1; 9 positions agree with TRBD1. The CDR3 contains 14 residues. After removal of 5 bases from V and 8 bases from J, the junction contained 7 bases not matched to a gene. Germline loops: CDR1 MNHEY, CDR2 SMNVEV (reference sequence). CDR3 DNA: TGTGCCAGCAGTCCCCACAGGGGGCCTGATGAGCAGTTCTTC. It is translated as CASSPHRGPDEQFF.

The chain uses TRBV19 and TRBJ2-1; TRBD2 matches at 11 bases. Germline V gene data show CDR1 as LNHDA and CDR2 as SQIVND (reference sequence). The length of the CDR3 is 15 residues. Trimming at V came to 1 base and at J to 6 bases, leaving 2 bases not matched to a gene. The CDR3 DNA follows: TGTGCCAGTAGTATAGGGCTAGCGGGAGGCAATGAGCAGTTCTTC. It codes for CASSIGLAGGNEQFF.

This clone is a singleton in its sample. This chain uses TRBV27 with TRBJ1-4, with D tentatively TRBD1 (5 bases). The CDR3 is made up of 15 amino acids. V was pared by 6 bases and J by 8 bases, with 19 bases between. Looked up from germline, CDR1 is MNHEY and CDR2 is SMNVEV (reference sequence). The CDR3 loop is CASSPRRGGSEKLFF. The CDR3 coding sequence is TGTGCCAGCAGCCCCCGAAGGGGTGGAAGCGAAAAACTGTTTTTT.

J is TRBJ2-7 and V is TRBV28; TRBD1 matches at 10 bases. Germline V gene data show CDR1 as MDHEN and CDR2 as SYDVKM. With 2 bases clipped from V and 0 bases from J, the junction kept 1 base outside the gene matches. This CDR3 is built from 15 residues. CDR3 in DNA: TGTGCCAGCAGTTTAGACAGGGGGCCCTCCTACGAGCAGTACTTC. It codes for CASSLDRGPSYEQYF.

This clone appeared a few times. J is TRBJ1-5 and V is TRBV6-1; 10 bases agree with TRBD1. Germline V gene sequence: CDR1 MNHNS, CDR2 SASEGT. V was clipped by 6 bases and J by 6 bases; unmatched bases: 8. The CDR3 has 15 amino acids. The chain's CDR3 is CASSPGTGVPQPQHF. The DNA for the CDR3 is TGTGCCAGCAGCCCAGGGACAGGGGTTCCTCAGCCCCAGCATTTT.

This clone was detected once. CDR3 nucleotide sequence: TGTGCCAGCAGCTTAGCAGGGCCCTCTTACGAGCAGTACTTC. Translated, it gives CASSLAGPSYEQYF. The chain joins TRBV11-2 to TRBJ2-7, with D tentatively TRBD1 (5 bases). CDR1 and CDR2 (germline): SGHAT, FQNNGV. This CDR3 comprises 14 residues. Trimming left V 1 base short and J 4 bases short, with 11 bases between.

The chain has TRBV16 and TRBJ1-2; 9 nucleotides agree with TRBD1. Germline CDR1 reads KGHSY; CDR2 reads FQNENV. This CDR3 is 15 amino acids long. With 2 bases clipped from V and 6 bases from J, the junction kept 7 bases outside the gene matches. CDR3 DNA sequence: TGTGCCAGCAGCCAAGAGGGACAGGGTAGGAATGGCTACACCTTC. Protein product: CASSQEGQGRNGYTF.

The chain is built from TRBV28 and TRBJ1-2; D ambiguous. Germline V gene sequence: CDR1 MDHEN, CDR2 SYDVKM. The CDR3 has 14 amino acids. The ends were cut back, 4 bases at V and 1 base at J, with 10 bases in the middle. The CDR3 DNA follows: TGTGCCAGCAGTTCCCTGGGCCTTAACTATGGCTACACCTTC. Translation gives CASSSLGLNYGYTF.

This clone showed up just once. The chain combines TRBV6-1 with TRBJ2-3, with TRBD2 matching 8 bases. V lost 4 bases and J lost 2; bases outside the gene matches: 11. The length of the CDR3 is 17 residues. Per germline, CDR1 MNHNS and CDR2 SASEGT. CDR3 sequence reads: CASSAAAGGGPTDTQYF. In DNA form, the CDR3 reads TGTGCCAGCAGTGCCGCGGCGGGGGGAGGCCCCACAGATACGCAGTATTTT.